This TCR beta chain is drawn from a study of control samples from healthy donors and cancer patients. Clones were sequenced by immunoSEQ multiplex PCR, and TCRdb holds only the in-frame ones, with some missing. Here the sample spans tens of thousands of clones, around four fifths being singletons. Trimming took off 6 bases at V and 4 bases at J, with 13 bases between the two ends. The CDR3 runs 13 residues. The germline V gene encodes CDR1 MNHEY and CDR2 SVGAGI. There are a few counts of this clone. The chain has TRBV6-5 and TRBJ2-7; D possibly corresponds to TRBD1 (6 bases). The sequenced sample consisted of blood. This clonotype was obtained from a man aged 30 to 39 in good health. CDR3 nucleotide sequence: TGTGCCAGCAGGCTAGGACAGTCTTACGAGCAGTACTTC. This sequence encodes CASRLGQSYEQYF.